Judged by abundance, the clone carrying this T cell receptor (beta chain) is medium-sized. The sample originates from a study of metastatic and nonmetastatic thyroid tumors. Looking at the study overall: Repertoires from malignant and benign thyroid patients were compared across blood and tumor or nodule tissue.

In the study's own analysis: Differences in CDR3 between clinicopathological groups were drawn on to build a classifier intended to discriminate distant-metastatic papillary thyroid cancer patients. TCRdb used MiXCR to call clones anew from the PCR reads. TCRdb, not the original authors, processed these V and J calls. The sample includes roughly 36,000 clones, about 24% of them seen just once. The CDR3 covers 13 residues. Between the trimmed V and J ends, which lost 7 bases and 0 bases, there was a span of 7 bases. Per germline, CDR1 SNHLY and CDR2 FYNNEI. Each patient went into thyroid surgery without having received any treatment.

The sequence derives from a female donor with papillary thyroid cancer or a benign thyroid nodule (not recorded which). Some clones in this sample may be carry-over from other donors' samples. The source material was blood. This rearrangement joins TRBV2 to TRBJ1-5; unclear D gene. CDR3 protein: CASTSGSNQPQHF. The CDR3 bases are TGTGCCAGCACGTCCGGTAGCAATCAGCCCCAGCATTTT.